The 9 T cell receptor beta chains below come from one sample, sequenced in a study of blood T cell repertoires in COVID-19. The assay was immunoSEQ multiplex PCR, and TCRdb's table has in-frame clones only and misses some. This sample carries 120,000 to 150,000 clones, 75% to 85% of them seen once, and the ten largest clones take 6.5% to 9%. Sequenced sample: peripheral blood. Receptors originate from a woman in her 50s in a cohort sampled during active or convalescent COVID-19.

This sequence joins TRBV5-4 and TRBJ2-7; 10 positions agree with TRBD2. Per the germline V gene, CDR1 is SGHNT and CDR2 is YYREEE (reference sequence). Germline trimming cut 0 bases from V and 0 bases from J; bases unmatched to any gene: 6. This CDR3 contains 17 residues. The CDR3 nucleotides read TGTGCCAGCAGCTTGGGACTAGCGGGTCTAAGCTCCTACGAGCAGTACTTC. Translated, it gives CASSLGLAGLSSYEQYF.

V is TRBV29-1 and J is TRBJ1-1; D uncertain. V was clipped by 6 bases and J by 1 base, with 3 bases between them. The V gene's germline CDR1 is SQVTM and CDR2 ANQGSEA. This CDR3 contains 10 residues. The DNA for the CDR3 is TGCAGCGTCAAGAACACTGAAGCTTTCTTT. This sequence encodes CSVKNTEAFF.

This chain connects TRBV9 to TRBJ2-7; TRBD2 might be the D (6 bases). This CDR3 region has 16 residues. The V and J ends lost 0 bases and 0 bases respectively, with 13 bases between them. Germline CDR1 SGDLS, CDR2 YYNGEE. CDR3 residues: CASSVGVADFSYEQYF. CDR3 nucleotides: TGTGCCAGCAGCGTAGGGGTAGCGGACTTCTCCTACGAGCAGTACTTC.

This chain uses TRBV7-6 with TRBJ2-2; 11 bases map to TRBD2. J was trimmed by 4 bases and V by 3 bases; bases with no gene match: 10. This CDR3 is built from 18 residues. CDR1 SGHVS and CDR2 FNYEAQ come from the germline V gene. The CDR3 coding sequence is TGTGCCAGCAGCTTCCGGGTAGCGGGGGGGCTAGGCACCGGGGAGCTGTTTTTT. Protein sequence: CASSFRVAGGLGTGELFF.

The CDR3 DNA reads TGTGCCAGCAGTGTGAGCCTCTATACGCAGTATTTT. This codes for CASSVSLYTQYF. The J gene is TRBJ2-3, the V gene TRBV25-1; the D is unclear. CDR1 is MGHDK and CDR2 is SYGVNS in the germline V gene. CDR3 size: 12 residues. The V and J ends lost 4 bases and 7 bases respectively, with 9 bases between them.

This sequence joins TRBV7-3 and TRBJ2-2; 7 positions match TRBD2. This CDR3 comprises 17 residues. Germline V lookup: CDR1 SGHTA, CDR2 FQGTGA. V shed 5 bases, J shed 2 bases, and the junction held 11 bases outside the gene matches. CDR3: CASSLNSVAGNTGELFF. The CDR3 DNA reads TGTGCCAGCAGCCTAAATTCGGTAGCGGGTAACACCGGGGAGCTGTTTTTT.

V usage is TRBV18 and J usage is TRBJ1-3; no definite D call. The V end lost 3 bases, the J end lost 0 bases, and 9 bases lay between the germline ends. The CDR3 is 15 amino acids. The germline CDR1 and CDR2 sequences are KGHSH and LQKENI. In nucleotides, the CDR3 is TGTGCCAGCTCACCTTCCGCAGTCTCTGGAAACACCATATATTTT. Residues: CASSPSAVSGNTIYF.

J is TRBJ1-4 and V is TRBV11-2, with no clear D. The CDR3 runs to 13 residues. Trimming stripped 7 bases from V and 4 bases from J, with 10 bases between. Germline CDR1 SGHAT, CDR2 FQNNGV. The CDR3: CASNRGLNEKLFF. As DNA, the CDR3 is TGTGCCAGCAACCGCGGCCTTAATGAAAAACTGTTTTTT.

The chain couples TRBV7-8 to TRBJ2-7; 9 bases line up with TRBD1. Per germline, CDR1 SGHVS and CDR2 FQNEAQ. The junction had 8 bases not matched to a gene; V was cut back by 5 bases and J by 3 bases. This CDR3 is built from 15 residues. The CDR3 spells CASSTTGTGRYEQYF. The CDR3 DNA reads as TGTGCCAGCAGCACAACCGGGACAGGGCGCTACGAGCAGTACTTC.